This T cell receptor beta chain was found in a study of vaccination effects on CD4 cells after COVID-19 (dated by TCRdb to between 2020 and 2023). Context from the whole study: Across the study, the median time from the second dose to post-vaccine sampling was 72 days (range 14 to 241). SARS-CoV-2 spike-specific CD4+ TCR repertoires from before and after mRNA vaccination were compared in COVID-19 convalescent patients and in infection-naive vaccine recipients. Altogether, roughly 10 COVID-19 convalescent patients and several SARS-CoV-2-naive healthy vaccine recipients made up the full study. In the study, cultures from other donors were sequenced using the Oncomine TCR Beta short-read assay on an Illumina iSeq 100. The research as a whole found: Among healthy vaccine recipients, nearly all vaccine-induced clones were SARS-CoV-2 mono-reactive, and only 1 of 255 was cross-reactive with common cold coronaviruses. Both infection-induced and vaccine-induced clones contracted markedly at late post-vaccination timepoints, which is consistent with waning T cell responses. Limitations of the study were the small number of convalescent patients and the absence of early post-infection timepoints.

In the ViraFEST assay, PBMC were stimulated with viral peptide pools, and TCR sequencing was then used to find antigen-specific CD4+ T cell clonotypes based on their expansion. After more than nine days of culture, CD4+ T cells were isolated with the EasySep CD4+ T cell isolation kit. Two doses of either the BNT162b2 or the mRNA-1273 mRNA SARS-CoV-2 vaccine were administered to participants. The absence of prior SARS-CoV-2 infection in healthy vaccine recipients was confirmed by negative nucleocapsid antibodies before and after vaccination. Each well held 2 million to 2.5 million PBMC cultured in IMDM containing roughly 5% human AB serum, roughly 9.6 IU/ml IL-2 and gentamicin, along with about 9.5 ug/ml peptides. Half of the culture medium was replaced with fresh IL-2-containing medium on days 3 and 7. Unless otherwise noted, each peptide stimulation condition was cultured in triplicate wells. Using Ficoll-Paque Plus gradient centrifugation, PBMC were separated from whole blood and then either used fresh or cryopreserved at -140C. The overlapping peptide pools covered the spike proteins of SARS-CoV-2 as well as those of the common cold coronaviruses HCoV-NL63, HCoV-OC43 and HCoV-229E. The QIAamp micro DNA kit was used to extract genomic DNA from the cultured CD4+ T cells.

Libraries were prepared through the immunoSEQ multiplex PCR assay. TCR beta CDR3 sequencing was performed on DNA from the cultured, isolated CD4+ T cells. On the authors' methods: Non-productive TCR sequences were discarded, and reads were trimmed to the CDR3 region, with only CDR3s of 7 or more amino acids retained. The MANAFEST web app was used to identify antigen-specific clonotypes by comparing expansion in peptide wells with expansion in reference cultures. Positive clones required FDR<0.05 expansion versus reference and all other wells, odds ratio above 5, and frequency above 0.1% in two replicate wells. Cross-reactive clonotypes were defined as significantly expanded in SARS-CoV-2 spike wells and in at least one common cold coronavirus spike condition. Levenshtein distance calculated with the stringdist R package was used to assess CDR3 similarity, and unrooted trees were constructed with ape in R 3.6.1. Entries here come from immuneACCESS through TCRdb and include only in-frame sequences with V and J called. Some clones fail to appear in such tables; in the studies checked, an unresolved V gene covers under half of the shortfall, and the cause of the remainder is unknown. The DNA was the basis for D and trimming; V, J and clone size are from that table. The sample table contains around 69,000 clones; only one count was recorded for around two thirds of them. The leading ten clones occupy around 1.5% of the sample.

Details on this clone: The antigen it binds to is not known. No much larger clone is present one base from it, and per-base qualities are unavailable.

Its CDR3 holds 13 amino acids, cysteine through phenylalanine. Kept here is only the CDR3 DNA, which spans 39 bases and is read in frame from base 1. From a lookup of the germline V gene, CDR1 and CDR2 are SGDLS and YYNGEE. V lost 7 bases and J lost 3 bases; the stretch between them is 13 bases long. The sequence came from a human donor who received a COVID-19 vaccine. Sequencing was performed on CD4+ T cells from PBMCs cultured with HCoV-229E spike peptides, taken after COVID-19 vaccination. Read against the paper, the sample's cell subset or site label means: HCoV-229E spike overlapping peptide pool stimulation. The rearrangement joined TRBV9 to TRBJ2-5; the D gene remains uncertain. The sequence in DNA is TGTGCCAGCGGTCCTGCACAGAAAGAGACCCAGTACTTC. It is translated as CASGPAQKETQYF.